This T cell receptor (beta chain) stems from a study of cytomegalovirus exposure and HLA in healthy donors (dated by TCRdb to between 2016 and 2019). About the full investigation: An earlier analysis of more than 550 of the donors reported about 300 Gb of sequence data and 117 million unique TCR beta sequences obtained from 180 million or so T cells. The number of donors typed differed by locus, with roughly 620-630 for A, B, C, DRB1 and DQB1, roughly 520 for DQA1, 600 to 610 for DPA1, and 450 to 480 for DPB1. An early release that covered around 590 HLA-typed donors contained around 300 gigabases of sequencing data and tens of millions of unique TCR sequences. Among a few hundred genotyped donors of the cohort, an average of about 240,000 unique TCR beta nucleotide sequences were sequenced per donor, roughly 20% of them non-productive. The study was designed to test whether signatures of past pathogen exposure could be identified by cataloging public T cell receptors. In an earlier analysis of 500 to 650 of the donors, high-throughput TCR beta sequencing was used to judge whether each TCR beta V gene segment behaved as functional or pseudogenic. The later analysis used no new phenotypic data to find candidate immune exposures, relying instead on TCR beta sequences and their occurrence across donors. Donor age, sex, ethnicity and CMV serostatus were compiled together with the repertoire data. High-throughput TCR immunosequencing, statistical association of individual TCRs with disease status, and machine learning were combined to predict cytomegalovirus infection status. Using immunosequencing, the study profiled T cell repertoires from some 670 subjects and related those repertoires to cytomegalovirus serostatus. Along with the approximately 670-subject first cohort, a separate validation cohort of over a hundred different subjects was used. Genome-wide SNP genotypes for about 55% of the 666 donors were used in a later genetic analysis, which treated that subset as a discovery cohort. All discovery cohort repertoires had been generated on a single sequencing platform. A later analysis re-analyzed previously published TCR beta repertoires from several hundred donors and added high-resolution HLA genotyping to study TCR occurrence patterns. The genetic ancestry cluster associated with self-reported Caucasian donors included roughly 84% of the 398 genotyped donors. Because of strong linkage in the cohort, roughly five DR-DQ haplotypes were treated as single units for association and clustering. HLA typing included class I and class II loci at four-digit resolution. What the work shows at the level of the full study, not this receptor alone: When HLA alleles, especially DR and DQ, strongly co-occurred, attributing TCR associations to individual alleles was difficult. According to the authors, the approach could potentially be generalized to other disease states and immunological phenotypes. Presence/absence analyses assumed roughly uniform sequencing depth across donors, an assumption that may not hold. Correlated functional status among segregating V segments might reflect linkage disequilibrium, but an unknown experimental factor could not be ruled out. The only immune exposure information available for the cohort was CMV serostatus. A cluster of highly shared sequence variants was judged likely to be a technical artifact of the sequencing pipeline. In the study, 164 TCR beta chains were listed as associated with cytomegalovirus. A later analysis associated 17,000 or so TCR beta sequences with specific HLA alleles at a false discovery rate of 0.05. A further reported finding was that TCR beta sequences accurately predicted the HLA-A and HLA-B alleles for most subjects in the first cohort. In an earlier analysis of under 600 of the donors, most TCR beta V segments were observed in productive rearrangements about 90% or about 30% of the time, broadly matching IMGT annotations. This cohort had only TCR beta chains sequenced, and the lack of alpha or paired-chain data limited which features could be detected. A later analysis found that most CMV-associated TCR beta chains appeared HLA-restricted, with HLA associations seemingly driven largely by CMV exposure. In a later genetic analysis, fewer N-insertions in productive TCRs were reported among donors in an Asian-associated ancestry cluster than the roughly 700-donor mean. In a later analysis, TCR association rates were found to vary across HLA loci, with the most associated TCRs seen for DRB1 alleles and the fewest for HLA-C alleles. In a later genetic analysis, a missense DCLRE1C variant was associated with V-gene and J-gene trimming of TCR beta chains, and the association was replicated in an independent cohort. In a later analysis, several top co-occurrence clusters were reported to appear linked to parvovirus B19, influenza, CMV and Epstein-Barr virus. Some IMGT-functional V segments, including TRBV6-2 and TRBV6-3, could not be told apart with the 87-base-pair reads, so those segments were excluded. Because HLA typing was unavailable for some donors at each locus, only the typed subset was used in association tests. Most TCR sequences were observed very rarely across donors, whereas some public TCRs were present in many individuals. In a later analysis, HLA-associated TCR beta chains showed more clonal expansion and lower generation probabilities than non-associated chains that were equally common. Roughly 17 rarely observed V segments, including chromosome 9 orphons, were excluded from the earlier analysis of just under 600 of the donors because counts were too low. The classifier was reported to diagnose cytomegalovirus status with high specificity and sensitivity in both the original cohort and the validation cohort. A few of the identified cytomegalovirus-associated TCR beta chains were confirmed in vitro to be specific for cytomegalovirus antigens.

The cohort consisted of hundreds of healthy bone marrow donors. At the time of sampling, all cohort members were nominally healthy, though unrecorded immune exposures were likely present. The donor was CMV seronegative and belonged to the group of 352 seronegative cohort members. A peripheral blood sample was collected from each donor, and TCR beta sequencing was performed on peripheral blood mononuclear cells. Genomic DNA extraction from the blood cell samples was performed with the Qiagen DNeasy Blood Extraction Kit. Receptor amplification or capture employed the immunoSEQ multiplex PCR assay. The multiplex PCR relied on a mix of 60 forward primers for TCR Vbeta segments and 13 reverse primers for TCR Jbeta segments. Amplification of the CDR3 region of rearranged TCR beta genes was performed with a multiplex PCR assay on genomic DNA. On the Illumina HiSeq System, the amplified TCR beta libraries were sequenced as 87-base-pair reads. In the paper's pipeline: Across the 500 to 700 repertoires, a later analysis counted roughly 77 million unique TCR beta chains, some 11 million of which were shared by at least two donors. Raw reads were error-corrected and collapsed into unique sequences by a nearest-neighbor algorithm in which closely related sequences were merged to remove PCR and sequencing errors. Alignment of CDR3 sequences to IMGT reference sequences was used to assign V, D and J gene segments. For a sequence to be retained, at least a six-nucleotide match to both a V gene segment and a J gene segment was required. A rearrangement counted as productive if the CDR3 had no stop codons and remained in frame with V and J, and every other rearrangement counted as non-productive. CDR3 was defined by IMGT convention, running from the second conserved V-encoded cysteine to the conserved J-encoded phenylalanine. The earlier analysis of approximately 590 of the donors excluded any sequence lacking an unambiguous match to a single V gene segment. In an earlier analysis of some 590 of the donors, a V segment was called functional when productive rearrangements were above 56.7%, and segregating when the standard deviation between donors exceeded 5%. A statistical classification framework was developed to diagnose cytomegalovirus status using the catalog of TCR beta chain sequences. In a later analysis, TCR nucleotide sequences were compared against IMGT/GENE-DB human TR gene sequences so that V and J genes could be assigned. The TCRdist pipeline was used in a later analysis to assign CDR3 sequences and most-parsimonious VDJ recombination scenarios. In a later analysis, every TCR beta chain was defined by the combination of its CDR3 amino acid sequence and its V-gene family, and reads without a unique V-gene family were dropped. A later analysis removed 600 or so highly shared, low-generation-probability nucleotide sequences to deal with suspected cross-contamination and a sequencing artifact. In a later analysis, a clonal expansion index was calculated for each public chain from normalized within-repertoire ranks of inferred template counts. A later analysis computed generation probabilities with a VDJ recombination model fitted to out-of-frame rearrangements, and checked the results against IGoR. In a later analysis, hypergeometric tests were used to score TCR-TCR, TCR-HLA and TCR-CMV co-occurrence, with a repertoire-size bias correction applied to TCR pairs. A later analysis estimated false discovery rates by permuting HLA or CMV assignments 20 times. In a later analysis, co-occurring TCRs were grouped using DBSCAN, and TCRdist sequence similarity was added for clustering within HLA-allele-positive subsets. Repertoires with fewer than 30,000 or more than 120,000 public chains, plus five repertoires with anomalous nucleotide sharing, were excluded from co-occurrence clustering. TCRdb holds this immuneACCESS table with in-frame rearrangements only. Some clones are missing; in checked studies, unresolved V genes explain under half, and the rest has no known cause. The V and J calls and clone size are taken from that table; D and trimming were inferred from the DNA. Across this sample there are some 140,000 clones, with approximately 77% seen only once. The ten largest clones take up roughly 1.3% of the sample.

The CDR3 sequence holds 12 residues, the cysteine and phenylalanine included. Of all the DNA, just the CDR3 is kept, 36 bases in frame from base 1. Taken from the germline V gene, the CDR1 and CDR2 loops are SNHLY and FYNNEI. Between the V and J ends, shortened by 6 bases and 7 bases respectively, the junction contains 10 bases. Notes on this clone: The target of this receptor is not known. No base quality information exists; no much larger clone differs at one position.

The V gene is TRBV2 and the J gene is TRBJ2-1; the D gene is unclear. Sample: PBMCs. This clonotype originated in a woman aged 40-49 years in good health and CMV-seronegative. The CDR3 reads CASSFRWNEQFF. The DNA sequence is given as TGTGCCAGCAGCTTCAGGTGGAATGAGCAGTTCTTC.